The 22 T cell receptor beta chains presented below share a single source sample, sequenced in a study of cytomegalovirus exposure and HLA in healthy donors. 13 Jbeta primers and 60 Vbeta primers were used for the PCR. The data were produced by immunoSEQ multiplex PCR, yet TCRdb's version contains in-frame clones alone and is incomplete. The sample is made up of approximately 100,000 clones, and the top ten hold approximately 3.7% of it. The sample consisted of PBMCs. The receptor source for this set is a man aged 35-49 years in good health and CMV-seronegative.

CDR3 amino acids: CASRLQQSSYEQYF. CDR3 bases: TGTGCCAGCAGGTTACAACAGAGCTCCTACGAGCAGTACTTC. J is TRBJ2-7 and V is TRBV6-5, with no clear D. Trimming left V 6 bases short and J 0 bases short, with 12 bases between. The length of the CDR3 is 14 residues. Germline V lookup: CDR1 MNHEY, CDR2 SVGAGI.

The chain couples TRBV19 to TRBJ1-1, with D hard to call. The CDR3 covers 14 residues. Trimming left V 3 bases short and J 0 bases short, with 8 bases between. Looked up from germline, CDR1 is LNHDA and CDR2 is SQIVND (reference sequence). This CDR3 reads CASSIGVLNTEAFF. CDR3 DNA: TGTGCCAGTAGTATTGGAGTACTGAACACTGAAGCTTTCTTT.

The chain is built from TRBV10-3 and TRBJ2-7, with a weak D call TRBD2 (6 bases). V lost 3 bases and J 6 bases, leaving 18 bases between the germline ends. Looked up from germline, CDR1 is ENHRY and CDR2 is SYGVKD. CDR3 length: 15 amino acids. The DNA for the CDR3 is TGTGCCATCAGTGAAGGGCAGGGAGGTCGTAGCGAGCAGTACTTC. Translating gives CAISEGQGGRSEQYF.

This sequence joins TRBV6-5 and TRBJ2-3, with D tentatively TRBD2 (6 bases). This CDR3 has 12 residues. The V gene lost 6 bases and the J gene lost 7 bases, with 11 bases spanning the gap. Germline V lookup: CDR1 MNHEY, CDR2 SVGAGI. CDR3 coding DNA: TGTGCCAGCAGCTCCCTAGCGAATACGCAGTATTTT. Amino acid sequence: CASSSLANTQYF.

The V gene is TRBV7-2, the J gene TRBJ2-2; 9 nucleotides agree with TRBD2. The V gene end was trimmed by 0 bases and the J gene end by 4 bases; junction bases not matched to a gene: 0. This CDR3 contains 15 residues. CDR1 and CDR2 from the germline V gene are SGHTA and FQGNSA. The CDR3 loop reads CASSLARGGTGELFF. CDR3 in DNA: TGTGCCAGCAGCTTAGCGCGGGGGGGCACCGGGGAGCTGTTTTTT.

This rearrangement joins TRBV6-5 to TRBJ1-2; a possible D gene is TRBD1 (6 bases). The CDR3 runs 13 residues. The ends were cut back, 9 bases at V and 8 bases at J, with 19 bases in the middle. The germline gives CDR1 MNHEY, CDR2 SVGAGI. CDR3 in amino acids: CASYTGGEEGYTF. In DNA form, the CDR3 reads TGTGCCAGTTATACGGGGGGCGAGGAGGGCTACACCTTC.

The chain links TRBV5-4 to TRBJ2-5, with TRBD2 identical over 10 bases. V lost 4 bases, J lost 4 bases, and 10 bases stayed unmatched. In germline, CDR1 is SGHNT, CDR2 YYREEE (reference sequence). This CDR3 comprises 16 residues. CDR3 region: CASSHKRGGHRETQYF. The CDR3 bases are TGTGCCAGCAGCCACAAGCGGGGGGGTCATCGAGAGACCCAGTACTTC. The full variable domain, with the rest looked up from reference TRBV5-4 and TRBJ2-5, is ETGVTQSPTHLIKTRGQQVTLRCSSQSGHNTVSWYQQALGQGPQFIFQYYREEENGRGNFPPRFSGLQFPNYSSELNVNALELDDSALYLCASSHKRGGHRETQYFGPGTRLLVL.

The chain couples TRBV19 to TRBJ1-2; D may be TRBD1 (6 bases). V lost 7 bases and J lost 7, with 19 bases in between. The CDR3 spans 14 residues. Germline V gene data show CDR1 as LNHDA and CDR2 as SQIVND (reference sequence). This CDR3 is CASILRGGYGGYTF. In DNA form, the CDR3 reads TGTGCCAGTATTCTCAGGGGTGGATACGGTGGCTACACCTTC.

This sequence joins TRBV18 and TRBJ1-4, with D perhaps TRBD1 (6 bases). Germline assignment: CDR1 KGHSH and CDR2 LQKENI. This CDR3 comprises 14 residues. The V gene lost 3 bases and the J gene lost 5 bases, with 10 bases spanning the gap. CDR3 protein: CASSPSRGNEKLFF. The CDR3 DNA follows: TGTGCCAGCTCACCTAGTAGGGGGAATGAAAAACTGTTTTTT.

The chain is built from TRBV4-3 and TRBJ1-4; TRBD1 matches at 7 bases. J was trimmed by 8 bases and V by 2 bases; bases with no gene match: 8. Germline loops: CDR1 LGHNA, CDR2 YSLEER. This CDR3 has 15 residues. This CDR3 is CASSQIGGGGEKLFF. Written as DNA, the CDR3 is TGCGCCAGCAGCCAAATAGGTGGAGGGGGCGAAAAACTGTTTTTT.

V and J are TRBV5-6 and TRBJ2-3; 10 positions agree with TRBD2. Germline lookup yields CDR1 SGHDT and CDR2 YYEEEE. The CDR3 length is 16 residues. V shed 3 bases, J shed 0 bases, and the junction held 4 bases outside the gene matches. The DNA of the CDR3 is TGTGCCAGCAGCTCAGCGACTAGCGGGAGCACAGATACGCAGTATTTT. The encoded protein is CASSSATSGSTDTQYF. Combining the CDR3 with reference TRBV5-6 and TRBJ2-3 gives the whole variable domain DAGVTQSPTHLIKTRGQQVTLRCSPKSGHDTVSWYQQALGQGPQFIFQYYEEEERQRGNFPDRFSGHQFPNYSSELNVNALLLGDSALYLCASSSATSGSTDTQYFGPGTRLTVL.

The J gene is TRBJ2-5, the V gene TRBV28; D possibly corresponds to TRBD1 (5 bases). Germline CDR1 MDHEN, CDR2 SYDVKM. The CDR3 length is 13 residues. V dropped 3 bases and J dropped 5 bases, with 10 bases sitting between them. CDR3 sequence (DNA): TGTGCCAGCAGTTTCAGTACAGGCGAGACCCAGTACTTC. Amino acids: CASSFSTGETQYF.

This rearrangement joins TRBV7-2 to TRBJ2-1, with 12 bases aligning to TRBD2. Unmatched junction bases numbered 5, after V lost 5 bases and J lost 6 bases. The CDR3 totals 15 residues. The V gene's germline CDR1 is SGHTA and CDR2 FQGNSA. The CDR3 DNA sequence: TGTGCCAGCAGCCCTGGACTAGCGGGGACCAATGAGCAGTTCTTC. This codes for CASSPGLAGTNEQFF.

J is TRBJ2-1 and V is TRBV9, with a tentative D call TRBD2 (6 bases). The CDR3 is 17 amino acids. V lost 0 bases and J lost 8, with 21 bases in between. CDR1 is SGDLS and CDR2 is YYNGEE in the germline V gene. CDR3 in DNA: TGTGCCAGCAGCGTAGCGTTCGACACGGGAGCTTATGATGAGCAGTTCTTC. Translating gives CASSVAFDTGAYDEQFF.

This chain joins TRBV19 and TRBJ2-7, with D perhaps matching TRBD2 (6 bases). From germline, CDR1 is LNHDA and CDR2 SQIVND (reference sequence). The CDR3 runs 16 residues. V dropped 3 bases and J dropped 3 bases, with 18 bases sitting between them. This CDR3 is CASSMTRGSGYYEQYF. In DNA form, the CDR3 reads TGTGCCAGTAGTATGACCCGGGGTAGCGGATACTACGAGCAGTACTTC.

The V call is TRBV30, the J call TRBJ1-1; tentatively, D is TRBD1 (5 bases). CDR3 size: 11 residues. From germline, CDR1 is GTSNPN and CDR2 SVGIG (reference sequence). V was clipped by 7 bases and J by 6 bases, with 12 bases between them. CDR3 sequence reads: CAYQGFSEAFF. The CDR3 DNA reads as TGTGCCTACCAGGGTTTCTCTGAAGCTTTCTTT.

This sequence joins TRBV10-2 and TRBJ2-5; D gene unclear. Judging by the DNA end, TRBJ2-7 fits better; the J call may be wrong. Germline V gives CDR1 WSHSY, CDR2 SAAADI. The CDR3 extends over 11 amino acids. The CDR3 DNA follows: TGCGCCAGCAGTGACTCCTACGAGCAGTACTTC. Its protein is CASSDSYEQYF.

This chain links TRBV9 with TRBJ1-1; TRBD1 aligns across 8 bases. Germline V gene lookup returns CDR1 SGDLS and CDR2 YYNGEE. Trimming cost V 4 bases and J 12 bases; bases outside gene matches: 11. The CDR3 sequence is 13 residues long. DNA for the CDR3: TGTGCCAGCAGCCCCGGACAGGGTGCCGTGTCTTTCTTT. Translation: CASSPGQGAVSFF.

V usage is TRBV10-3 and J usage is TRBJ2-7; 7 positions agree with TRBD1. The germline V gene has CDR1 ENHRY and CDR2 SYGVKD. This CDR3 is 12 amino acids long. With 10 bases clipped from V and 2 bases from J, the junction kept 5 bases outside the gene matches. The CDR3 nucleotides read TGTGCCAGCCAGGGGGAAGCCTACGAGCAGTACTTC. The encoded protein is CASQGEAYEQYF.

The rearrangement joins TRBV7-9 to TRBJ1-4; TRBD1 agrees at 9 bases. V shed 4 bases and J 8 bases; nucleotides not matched to a gene: 8. Germline lookup yields CDR1 SEHNR and CDR2 FQNEAQ (reference sequence). The CDR3 loop spans 15 amino acids. CDR3 bases: TGTGCCAGCAGCTCCCCCGGGACAGGGCCGGAAAAACTGTTTTTT. This codes for CASSSPGTGPEKLFF.

The rearrangement uses TRBV13 and TRBJ2-3; TRBD2 is a possible D gene (6 bases). CDR3 length: 15 residues. Trimming took 2 bases from V and 2 from J, leaving 11 bases between them. CDR1 and CDR2 from the germline V gene are PRHDT and FYEKMQ (reference sequence). The DNA of the CDR3 is TGTGCCAGCAGCTTAAGGACTAAATCCACAGATACGCAGTATTTT. Protein sequence: CASSLRTKSTDTQYF.

The chain is built from TRBV19 and TRBJ1-1, with 7 positions matching TRBD1. Germline V gene data show CDR1 as LNHDA and CDR2 as SQIVND (reference sequence). The CDR3 runs to 15 residues. J gave up 0 bases and V 4 bases, and 5 bases lay outside the gene matches. The CDR3 DNA sequence: TGTGCCAGTAGTACGGGGGACAGTATGAACACTGAAGCTTTCTTT. Protein product: CASSTGDSMNTEAFF.